The source of this TCR beta chain is a study of blood T cell repertoires in COVID-19 (TCRdb year 2020). Study-level background: Samples from collaborators originated in the United States, Italy and Spain and spanned both the acute and convalescent phases of COVID-19. Sample metadata almost always included a de-identified subject ID, COVID-19 status, age in years and sex. The prospective study material was composed of cDNA or gDNA derived from T cells, B-cell-depleted T cells, or PBMCs. The repertoires were made available in a free public database intended to serve as a resource for research on the immune response to SARS-CoV-2. Where available, HLA class I and class II types were obtained from metadata supplied by the sample provider rather than from assay-based typing. The samples were drawn from two sources: the first 160 participants of the ongoing ImmuneRACE study, and 950 to 1,500 subjects contributed by 6 global collaborators. Subjects who had been exposed to COVID-19, were actively infected with it, or had recovered from it provided the deeply sampled blood TCRbeta repertoires that made up the dataset. General findings and caveats noted by the study authors: The quantity of clinical and demographic metadata differed by source and by participant and was supplied without curation.

TCRbeta CDR3 regions were amplified from genomic DNA by means of the immunoSEQ Assay, a bias-controlled multiplex PCR. Processing in the source paper ran as follows. The number of nucleated cells in each sample was estimated from the amplification of reference gene primers within the assay. Sequence reads were collapsed and filtered to measure the absolute abundance of every unique TCRbeta CDR3 rearrangement. Productive Simpson clonality was computed per sample as the square root of Simpson's diversity index over productive rearrangements. Imported from immuneACCESS, the table was reduced by TCRdb to in-frame sequences with V and J called. These copies leave out some clones; in studies compared against another copy, an unresolved V gene accounts for under half, and the cause of the remainder is not known. That table is the source of V, J and clone size, and D and trimming were worked out from the DNA. The sample table holds 200,000 or so clones, of which around 77% were seen once. The leading ten clones occupy around 15% of the sample.

The germline ends are 27 bases apart after V is trimmed by 7 bases and J by 8 bases. There are 16 amino acids in the CDR3, from cysteine to phenylalanine inclusive. Here the CDR3 DNA is all that survives: 48 bases in frame from base 1. The germline V gene yields SQVTM for CDR1 and ANQGSEA for CDR2. The collaborating institutions used their own protocols to collect whole blood in K2EDTA tubes. Collaborator samples were shipped for TCRbeta analysis as frozen whole blood, isolated PBMCs, or DNA extracted from either sample type. A note on this clone: Its antigen is currently not known. No quality values exist for individual bases; no much larger clone is one base distant.

The clonotype comes from a man between 60 and 75 years old with active or convalescent COVID-19. This receptor chain uses TRBV29-1 and TRBJ2-1; a tentative D call is TRBD2 (6 bases match). Sequencing was performed on peripheral blood. The DNA sequence follows: TGCAGCGCTCCCTCGCCCCGGGGTGGCGTAGCGGATGAGCAGTTCTTC. It specifies CSAPSPRGGVADEQFF.